A selection of T cell receptor beta chains follows, all from one sample in a study of technical replicates of blood from a few donors. Libraries were prepared by immunoSEQ multiplex PCR; TCRdb keeps only in-frame clonotypes and omits some of them. The table includes some 70,000 clones, approximately 90% detected once. Sequencing was done on a sample of PBMCs. Receptors originate from a human donor in good health. Some clones in this sample may be carry-over from other donors' samples. CDR3s include the opening cysteine and the closing phenylalanine or tryptophan. The order of the fields is D gene, V gene, clone size, J gene, CDR3 protein, CDR3 DNA. A D gene is named only where the DNA matches it firmly. Size is omitted from some rows. Given values are once, few, many or a class for expanded clones.

-,TRBV27,-,TRBJ2-1,CASSRSGPLYNEQFF,TGTGCCAGCAGTAGGAGCGGGCCGCTTTACAATGAGCAGTTCTTC
-,TRBV28,few,TRBJ1-2,CASSFGSYGYTF,TGTGCCAGCAGTTTTGGTAGCTATGGCTACACCTTC
TRBD2,TRBV4-3,-,TRBJ2-1,CASSKQFSGGLISSYNEQFF,TGCGCCAGCAGCAAACAGTTCAGCGGGGGCCTAATTAGCTCCTACAATGAGCAGTTCTTC
-,TRBV29-1,-,TRBJ1-1,CSAQGDSVDSPWTEAFF,TGCAGCGCCCAAGGTGATTCGGTGGACTCACCTTGGACTGAAGCTTTCTTT
-,TRBV5-6,-,TRBJ2-1,CASSLGAGSGLYNEQFF,TGTGCCAGCAGCTTGGGGGCGGGTAGTGGGCTATACAATGAGCAGTTCTTC
-,TRBV18,-,TRBJ2-5,CASSPNNVQGGTQYF,TGTGCCAGCTCACCAAATAATGTCCAGGGAGGGACCCAGTACTTC
-,TRBV6-5,-,TRBJ1-1,CASSYSRHRMNTEAFF,TGTGCCAGCAGTTACTCGAGGCACAGGATGAACACTGAAGCTTTCTTT
TRBD2,TRBV4-3,-,TRBJ2-1,CASSQQGLVNEQFF,TGCGCCAGCAGCCAACAAGGACTAGTCAATGAGCAGTTCTTC
-,TRBV7-6,-,TRBJ2-5,CASSLEVNQAQYF,TGTGCCAGCAGCTTAGAGGTCAATCAGGCCCAGTACTTC
TRBD1,TRBV5-5,few,TRBJ1-1,CASSLQQGGRNTEAFF,TGTGCCAGCAGCTTGCAACAGGGGGGCCGGAACACTGAAGCTTTCTTT
-,TRBV19,-,TRBJ2-1,CASSIDLAPVSSYNEQFF,TGTGCCAGTAGTATAGATCTGGCACCTGTAAGCTCCTACAATGAGCAGTTCTTC
TRBD1,TRBV4-2,-,TRBJ2-5,CASSREDRRETQYF,TGTGCCAGCAGCCGAGAGGACAGGCGAGAGACCCAGTACTTC
-,TRBV7-6,-,TRBJ1-3,CASSLTGGTIYF,TGTGCCAGCAGCTTAACCGGGGGCACCATATATTTT